Each of the 12 T cell receptor beta chains below was sequenced from the same sample in a study of Ad26.COV2.S vaccination and SARS-CoV-2 variants. Sample treatment: around 19 received Ad26.COV2.S at low or high dose, single or two shots; about 5 received placebo; per-sample allocation not given. Repertoires come from day 63 after the first vaccine or placebo injection. Here immunoSEQ multiplex PCR was the method, and the copy in TCRdb shows in-frame clones only, minus some. Altogether about 480,000 clones are present, around 85% being singletons, with the ten largest covering 9.5% to 15%. Specimen: peripheral blood, collected in a trial of Ad26.COV2.S vaccine versus placebo. The receptor set was obtained from a person between 18 and 60 years old who received the Ad26.COV2.S COVID-19 vaccine or a placebo.

This clone was counted a single time. The CDR3 loop reads CASSGRTRQETQYF. The CDR3 nucleotides read TGTGCCAGCAGCGGGAGGACTAGACAAGAGACCCAGTACTTC. V and J are TRBV7-9 and TRBJ2-5, with TRBD2 identical over 7 bases. V dropped 5 bases and J dropped 2; count of bases not matched to a gene: 5. Germline V CDR1 and CDR2: SEHNR, FQNEAQ (reference sequence). The CDR3 has 14 residues.

The CDR3 is CASTGTGRGTQYF. CDR3 in DNA: TGTGCCAGCACTGGGACAGGGAGGGGGACCCAGTACTTC. The rearrangement links TRBV28 to TRBJ2-5; TRBD1 aligns across 9 bases. The CDR3 extends over 13 amino acids. CDR1 and CDR2 (germline): MDHEN, SYDVKM. V trimming: 7 bases; J trimming: 7 bases; junction bases outside the gene matches: 7. Drawing the rest from reference TRBV28 and TRBJ2-5, the complete variable domain is DVKVTQSSRYLVKRTGEKVFLECVQDMDHENMFWYRQDPGLGLRLIYFSYDVKMKEKGDIPEGYSVSREKKERFSLILESASTNQTSMYLCASTGTGRGTQYFGPGTRLLVL.

The chain recombines TRBV6-7 with TRBJ1-5; TRBD1 agrees at 8 bases. TRBV6-7 is sorted into the ORF group, with uncertain function. The V gene end was trimmed by 2 bases and the J gene end by 4 bases; junction bases not matched to a gene: 10. The length of the CDR3 is 17 residues. The CDR3 DNA sequence: TGTGCCAGCAGTTACGCGCTCTCCAGGGGGCCGAATCAGCCCCAGCATTTT. Protein product: CASSYALSRGPNQPQHF.

The chain joins TRBV9 to TRBJ1-2, with 9 positions matching TRBD1. With 3 bases clipped from V and 6 bases from J, the junction kept 12 bases outside the gene matches. The germline CDR1 and CDR2 sequences are SGDLS and YYNGEE. The CDR3 extends over 16 amino acids. The CDR3 loop reads CASSDGPGQGKHGYTF. CDR3 in DNA: TGTGCCAGCAGCGATGGGCCGGGACAGGGAAAGCATGGCTACACCTTC.

This chain joins TRBV4-3 and TRBJ1-3, with D perhaps matching TRBD1 (5 bases). Per the germline V gene, CDR1 is LGHNA and CDR2 is YSLEER. V was clipped by 4 bases and J by 6 bases, with 13 bases between them. The CDR3 totals 14 residues. The CDR3 loop reads CASSPLGGENTIYF. CDR3 coding DNA: TGCGCCAGCAGCCCGCTTGGAGGGGAAAACACCATATATTTT.

The chain combines TRBV4-2 with TRBJ1-5, with 10 bases aligning to TRBD1. The CDR3 has 17 amino acids. In germline, CDR1 is LGHNA, CDR2 YNFKEQ. With 1 base clipped from V and 6 bases from J, the junction kept 9 bases outside the gene matches. DNA of the CDR3: TGTGCCAGCAGCCAAGTGGGGAGACAGGGGGCTTCTCAGCCCCAGCATTTT. Protein sequence: CASSQVGRQGASQPQHF.

The rearrangement links TRBV28 to TRBJ2-7; D gene ambiguous. This CDR3 contains 14 residues. V lost 5 bases, J lost 1 base, and 12 bases lay in between. Per germline, CDR1 MDHEN and CDR2 SYDVKM. The CDR3 here is CASSPPLLSYEQYF. Here the CDR3 DNA reads TGTGCCAGCAGTCCACCCCTTTTGTCCTACGAGCAGTACTTC.

J is TRBJ1-5 and V is TRBV16; D ambiguous. V lost 0 bases and J lost 2, with 11 bases in between. This CDR3 has 16 amino acids. Germline V gene data show CDR1 as KGHSY and CDR2 as FQNENV. CDR3 sequence (DNA): TGTGCCAGCAGCCAATCCTTAGGGCAGCGCAATCAGCCCCAGCATTTT. The encoded protein is CASSQSLGQRNQPQHF. The full variable domain, in which reference TRBV16 and TRBJ1-5 provide the parts outside the CDR3, is GEEVAQTPKHLVRGEGQKAKLYCAPIKGHSYVFWYQQVLKNEFKFLISFQNENVFDETGMPKERFSAKCLPNSPCSLEIQATKLEDSAVYFCASSQSLGQRNQPQHFGDGTRLSIL.

The rearrangement uses TRBV19 and TRBJ2-1; D possibly corresponds to TRBD1 (6 bases). This CDR3 has 16 residues. The V end lost 7 bases, the J end lost 0 bases, and 16 bases lay between the germline ends. Germline-derived CDR1 and CDR2 are LNHDA and SQIVND (reference sequence). This CDR3 is CASKSGQRSSYNEQFF. The CDR3 DNA follows: TGTGCCAGTAAGAGCGGACAGAGAAGCTCCTACAATGAGCAGTTCTTC.

Of note for this clone: One end of the junction does not line up with germline, which may come from a read error. This chain connects TRBV14 to TRBJ2-7; D unclear. The CDR3 is 15 residues long. Germline-derived CDR1 and CDR2 are SGHDN and FVKESK. The CDR3 DNA sequence: TGTGCCAGCAGACAAGCTACCGGGCCCGCCTACGAGCAGTACTTC. Translated, it gives CASRQATGPAYEQYF.

The chain couples TRBV28 to TRBJ1-1; the match to TRBD1 covers 9 bases. V was clipped by 1 base and J by 2 bases; unmatched bases: 8. CDR3 length equals 17 residues. The V gene's germline CDR1 is MDHEN and CDR2 SYDVKM. CDR3: CASSLFGQGRKNTEAFF. The CDR3 DNA reads TGTGCCAGCAGTTTATTCGGACAGGGGCGGAAAAACACTGAAGCTTTCTTT.

The gene calls are TRBV15 and TRBJ2-1; D gene unclear. The germline V gene encodes CDR1 LNHNV and CDR2 YYDKDF (reference sequence). The V gene lost 0 bases and the J gene lost 6 bases, with 6 bases spanning the gap. This CDR3 comprises 13 residues. CDR3 in amino acids: CATSRDPSNEQFF. CDR3 bases: TGTGCCACCAGCAGAGATCCGAGCAATGAGCAGTTCTTC.